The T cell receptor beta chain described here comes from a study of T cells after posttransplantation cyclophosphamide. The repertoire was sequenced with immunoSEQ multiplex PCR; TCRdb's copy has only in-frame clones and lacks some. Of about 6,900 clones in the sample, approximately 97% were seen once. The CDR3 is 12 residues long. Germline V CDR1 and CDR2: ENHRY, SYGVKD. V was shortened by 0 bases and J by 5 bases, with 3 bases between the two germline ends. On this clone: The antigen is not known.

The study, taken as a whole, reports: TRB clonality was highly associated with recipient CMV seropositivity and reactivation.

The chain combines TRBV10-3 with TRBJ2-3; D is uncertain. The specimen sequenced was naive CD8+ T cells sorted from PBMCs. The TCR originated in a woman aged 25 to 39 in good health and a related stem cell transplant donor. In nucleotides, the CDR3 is TGTGCCATCAGTGAGTCGAGAGATACGCAGTATTTT. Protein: CAISESRDTQYF.